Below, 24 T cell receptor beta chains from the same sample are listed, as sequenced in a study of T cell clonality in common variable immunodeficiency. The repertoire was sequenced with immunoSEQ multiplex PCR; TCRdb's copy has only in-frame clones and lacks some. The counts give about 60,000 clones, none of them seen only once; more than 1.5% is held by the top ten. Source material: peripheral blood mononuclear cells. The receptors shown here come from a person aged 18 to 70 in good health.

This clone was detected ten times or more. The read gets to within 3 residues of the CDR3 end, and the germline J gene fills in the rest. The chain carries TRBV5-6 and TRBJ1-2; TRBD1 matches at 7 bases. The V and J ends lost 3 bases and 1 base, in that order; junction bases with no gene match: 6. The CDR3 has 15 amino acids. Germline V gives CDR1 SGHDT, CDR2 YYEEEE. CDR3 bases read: TGTGCCAGCAGCTCCGGGACAGTGATTAACTATGGC. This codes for CASSSGTVINYG. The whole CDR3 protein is CASSSGTVINYGYTF.

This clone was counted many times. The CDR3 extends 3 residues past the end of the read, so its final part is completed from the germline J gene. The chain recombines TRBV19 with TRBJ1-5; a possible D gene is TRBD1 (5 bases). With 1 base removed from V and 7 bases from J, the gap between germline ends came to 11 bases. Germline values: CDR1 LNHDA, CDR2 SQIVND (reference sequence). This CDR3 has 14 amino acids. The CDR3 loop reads CASSIAGSWQPQHF. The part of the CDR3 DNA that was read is TGTGCCAGTAGTATAGCAGGGTCCTGGCAGCCC.

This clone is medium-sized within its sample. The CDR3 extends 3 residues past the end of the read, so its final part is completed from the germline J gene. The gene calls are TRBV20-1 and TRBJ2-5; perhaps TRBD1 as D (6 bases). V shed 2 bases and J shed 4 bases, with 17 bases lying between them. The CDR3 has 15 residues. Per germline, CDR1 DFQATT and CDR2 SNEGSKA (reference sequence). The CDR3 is CSARKTTTGPETQYF. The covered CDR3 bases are TGCAGTGCTAGAAAAACAACGACAGGTCCAGAGACC.

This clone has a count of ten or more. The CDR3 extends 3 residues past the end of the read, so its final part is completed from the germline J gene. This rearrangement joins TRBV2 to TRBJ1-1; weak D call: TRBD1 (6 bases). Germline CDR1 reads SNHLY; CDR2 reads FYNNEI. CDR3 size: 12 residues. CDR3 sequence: CASSTGGRGAFF. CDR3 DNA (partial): TGTGCCAGCTCAACCGGGGGGCGGGGT.

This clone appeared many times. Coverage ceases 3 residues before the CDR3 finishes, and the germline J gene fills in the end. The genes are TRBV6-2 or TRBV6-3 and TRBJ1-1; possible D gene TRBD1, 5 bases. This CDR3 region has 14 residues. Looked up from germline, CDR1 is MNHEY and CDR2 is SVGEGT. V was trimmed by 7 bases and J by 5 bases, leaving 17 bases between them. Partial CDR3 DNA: TGTGCCAGCACCCCGGGGGGGGTGGAGACTGAA. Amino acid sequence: CASTPGGVETE. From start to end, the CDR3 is CASTPGGVETEAFF.

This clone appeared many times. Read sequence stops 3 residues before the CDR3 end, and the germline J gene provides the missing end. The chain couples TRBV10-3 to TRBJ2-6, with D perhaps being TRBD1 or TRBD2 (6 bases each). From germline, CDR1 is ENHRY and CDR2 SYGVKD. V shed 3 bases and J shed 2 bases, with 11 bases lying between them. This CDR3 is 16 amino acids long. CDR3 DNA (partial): TGTGCCATCAGTGACTACAGGGAGGCTGGGGCCAACGTC. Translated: CAISDYREAGANV. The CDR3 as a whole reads CAISDYREAGANVLTF.

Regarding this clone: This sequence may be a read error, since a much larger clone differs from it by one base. The CDR3 here is CASSFGGTEAFF. The part of the CDR3 DNA that was read is TGTGCCAGCAGCTTCGGGGGCACTGAA. This chain uses TRBV11-3 with TRBJ1-1; D possibly corresponds to TRBD1 (5 bases). Sequencing ends 3 residues short of the CDR3 end; the germline J gene provides the rest. CDR1 is SGHNT and CDR2 is YENEEA in the germline V gene. The CDR3 has 12 residues. Trimming pared 3 bases from V and 4 bases from J, leaving 6 bases between.

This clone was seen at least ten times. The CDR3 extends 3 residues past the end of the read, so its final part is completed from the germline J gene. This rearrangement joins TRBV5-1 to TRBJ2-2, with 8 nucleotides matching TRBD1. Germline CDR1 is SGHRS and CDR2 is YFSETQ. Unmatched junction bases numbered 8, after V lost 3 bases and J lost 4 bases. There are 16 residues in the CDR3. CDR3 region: CASSSSHRGSTGELFF. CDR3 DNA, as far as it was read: TGCGCCAGCAGCTCATCGCACAGGGGGAGCACCGGGGAG.

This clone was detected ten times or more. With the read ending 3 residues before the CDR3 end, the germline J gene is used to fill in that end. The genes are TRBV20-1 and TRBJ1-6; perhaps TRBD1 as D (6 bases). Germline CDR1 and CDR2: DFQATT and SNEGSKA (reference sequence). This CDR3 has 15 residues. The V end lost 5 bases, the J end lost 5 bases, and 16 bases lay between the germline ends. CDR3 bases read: TGCAGTGCTCCCCAGTGGGGGCCTGATAATTCACCC. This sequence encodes CSAPQWGPDNSP. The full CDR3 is CSAPQWGPDNSPLHF.

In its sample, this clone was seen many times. The sequenced part of the CDR3 DNA is TGCGCCAGCAGCTCCGGGACTAGCGGGAGAGGTATAGAGACC. Amino acids: CASSSGTSGRGIET. The full-length CDR3 reads as CASSSGTSGRGIETQYF. The chain uses TRBV5-1 and TRBJ2-5; 14 bases align to TRBD2. Sequencing ends 3 residues short of the CDR3 end; the germline J gene provides the rest. Trimming removed 3 bases from V and 4 bases from J; junction bases left unmatched: 8. CDR3 length equals 17 residues. Germline assignment: CDR1 SGHRS and CDR2 YFSETQ.

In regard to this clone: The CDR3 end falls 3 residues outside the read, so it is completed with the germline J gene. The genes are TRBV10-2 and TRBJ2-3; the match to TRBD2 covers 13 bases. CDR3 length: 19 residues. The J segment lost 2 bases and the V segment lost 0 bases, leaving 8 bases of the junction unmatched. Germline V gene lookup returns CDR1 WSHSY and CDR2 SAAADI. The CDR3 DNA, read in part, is TGCGCCAGCAGTGAGTCGAGGGGGACTAGCGGGATGGACACAGATACG. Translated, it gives CASSESRGTSGMDTDT. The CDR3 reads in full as CASSESRGTSGMDTDTQYF.

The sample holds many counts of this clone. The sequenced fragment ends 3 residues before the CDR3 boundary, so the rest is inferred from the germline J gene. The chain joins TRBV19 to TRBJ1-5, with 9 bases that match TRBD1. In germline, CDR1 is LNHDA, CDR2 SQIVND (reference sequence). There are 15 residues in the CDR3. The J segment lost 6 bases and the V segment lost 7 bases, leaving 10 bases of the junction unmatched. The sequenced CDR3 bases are TGTGCCAGTACCGCCGGGACAGGGTGGGGTCAGCCC. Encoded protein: CASTAGTGWGQP. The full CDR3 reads CASTAGTGWGQPQHF.

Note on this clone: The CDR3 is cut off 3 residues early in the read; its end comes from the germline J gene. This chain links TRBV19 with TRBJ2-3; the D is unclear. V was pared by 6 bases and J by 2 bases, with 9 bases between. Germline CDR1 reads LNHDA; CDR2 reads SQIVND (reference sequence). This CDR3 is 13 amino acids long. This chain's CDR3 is CASRGPNTDTQYF. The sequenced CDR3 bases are TGTGCCAGTAGAGGCCCAAACACAGATACG.

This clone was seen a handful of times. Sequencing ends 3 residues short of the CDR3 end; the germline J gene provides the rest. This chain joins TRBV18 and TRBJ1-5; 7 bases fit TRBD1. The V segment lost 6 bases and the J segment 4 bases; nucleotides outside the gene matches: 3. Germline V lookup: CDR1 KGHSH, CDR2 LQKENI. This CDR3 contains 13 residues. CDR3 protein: CASSGTANQPQHF. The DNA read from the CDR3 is TGTGCCAGCTCTGGGACAGCAAATCAGCCC.

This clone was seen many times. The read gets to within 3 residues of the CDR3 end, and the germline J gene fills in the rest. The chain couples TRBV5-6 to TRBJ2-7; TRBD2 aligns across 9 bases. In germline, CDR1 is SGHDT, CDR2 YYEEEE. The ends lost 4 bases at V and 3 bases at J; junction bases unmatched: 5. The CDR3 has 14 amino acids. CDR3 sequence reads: CASSTWTSDYEQYF. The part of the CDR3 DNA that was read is TGTGCCAGCAGCACATGGACTAGCGACTACGAG.

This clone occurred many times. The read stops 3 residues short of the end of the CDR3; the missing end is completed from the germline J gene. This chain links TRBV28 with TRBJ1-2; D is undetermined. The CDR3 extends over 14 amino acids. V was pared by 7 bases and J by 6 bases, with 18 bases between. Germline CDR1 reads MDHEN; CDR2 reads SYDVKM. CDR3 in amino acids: CASKPRPENHGYTF. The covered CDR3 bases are TGTGCCAGCAAACCCCGCCCAGAGAATCATGGC.

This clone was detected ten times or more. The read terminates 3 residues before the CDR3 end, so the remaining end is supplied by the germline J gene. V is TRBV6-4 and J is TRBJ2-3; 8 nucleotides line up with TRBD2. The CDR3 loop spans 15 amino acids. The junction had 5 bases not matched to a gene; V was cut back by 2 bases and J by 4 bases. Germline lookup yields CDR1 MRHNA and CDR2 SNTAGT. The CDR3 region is CASSDRAGAADTQYF. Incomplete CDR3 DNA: TGTGCCAGCAGTGACCGAGCGGGAGCAGCAGATACG.

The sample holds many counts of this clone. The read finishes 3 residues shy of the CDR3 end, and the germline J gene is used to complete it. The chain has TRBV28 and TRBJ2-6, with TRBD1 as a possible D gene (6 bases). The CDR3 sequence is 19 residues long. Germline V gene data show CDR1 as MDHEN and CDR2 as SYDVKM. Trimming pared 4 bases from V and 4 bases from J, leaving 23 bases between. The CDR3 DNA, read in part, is TGTGCCAGCAGTTCCCACAGGGTCCGCCAGGTTTCCGGGGCCAACGTC. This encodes CASSSHRVRQVSGANV. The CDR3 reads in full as CASSSHRVRQVSGANVLTF.

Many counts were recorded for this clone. The CDR3 bases that were read are TGTGCCAGCAGCTTAGGCCTCAGCTCCTACAATGAG. Encoded protein: CASSLGLSSYNE. The CDR3 as a whole reads CASSLGLSSYNEQFF. The chain employs TRBV11-1 and TRBJ2-1; D ambiguous. The CDR3 extends 3 residues past the end of the read, so its final part is completed from the germline J gene. Trimming took off 1 base at V and 0 bases at J, with 7 bases between the two ends. The CDR3 runs 15 residues. Germline V gene lookup returns CDR1 SGHAT and CDR2 FQDESV (reference sequence).

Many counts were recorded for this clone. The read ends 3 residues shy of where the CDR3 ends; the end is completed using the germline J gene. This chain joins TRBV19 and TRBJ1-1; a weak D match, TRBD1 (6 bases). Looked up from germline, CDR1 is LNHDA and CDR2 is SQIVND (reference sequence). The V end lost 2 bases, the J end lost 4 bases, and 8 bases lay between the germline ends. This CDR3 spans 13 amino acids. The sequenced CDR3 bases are TGTGCCAGTAGTATAACAGGGAGCACTGAA. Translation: CASSITGSTE. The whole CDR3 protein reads CASSITGSTEAFF.

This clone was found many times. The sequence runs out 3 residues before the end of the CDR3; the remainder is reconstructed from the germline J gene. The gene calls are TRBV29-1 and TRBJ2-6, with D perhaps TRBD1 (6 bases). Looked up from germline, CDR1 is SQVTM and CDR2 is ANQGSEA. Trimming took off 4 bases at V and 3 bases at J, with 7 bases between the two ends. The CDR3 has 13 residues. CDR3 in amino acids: CSVGGLGANVLTF. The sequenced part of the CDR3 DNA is TGCAGCGTTGGGGGGCTTGGGGCCAACGTC.

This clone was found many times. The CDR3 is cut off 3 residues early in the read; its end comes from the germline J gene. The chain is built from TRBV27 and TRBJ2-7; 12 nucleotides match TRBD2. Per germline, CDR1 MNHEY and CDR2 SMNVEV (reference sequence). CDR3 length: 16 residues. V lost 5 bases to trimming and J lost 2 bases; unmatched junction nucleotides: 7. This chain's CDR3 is CASSHELAGGAYEQYF. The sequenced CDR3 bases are TGTGCCAGCAGTCACGAACTAGCGGGAGGAGCCTACGAG.

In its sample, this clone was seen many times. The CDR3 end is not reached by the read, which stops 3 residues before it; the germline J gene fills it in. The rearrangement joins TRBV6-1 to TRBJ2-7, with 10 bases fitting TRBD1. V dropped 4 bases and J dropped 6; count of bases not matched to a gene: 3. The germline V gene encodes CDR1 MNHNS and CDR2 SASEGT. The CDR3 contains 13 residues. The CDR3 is CASSARTGGEQYF. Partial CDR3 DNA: TGTGCCAGCAGTGCCCGGACAGGGGGCGAG.

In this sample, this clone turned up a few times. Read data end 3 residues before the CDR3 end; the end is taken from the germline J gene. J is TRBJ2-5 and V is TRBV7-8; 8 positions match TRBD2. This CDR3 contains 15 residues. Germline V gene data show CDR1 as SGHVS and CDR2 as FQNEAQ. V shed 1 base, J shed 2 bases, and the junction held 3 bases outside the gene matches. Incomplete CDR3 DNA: TGTGCCAGCAGCTTAGGGACTAGCCCACAAGAGACC. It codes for CASSLGTSPQET. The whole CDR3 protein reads CASSLGTSPQETQYF. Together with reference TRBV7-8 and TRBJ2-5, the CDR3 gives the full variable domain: GAGVSQSPRYKVAKRGQDVALRCDPISGHVSLFWYQQALGQGPEFLTYFQNEAQLDKSGLPSDRFFAERPEGSVSTLKIQRTQQEDSAVYLCASSLGTSPQETQYFGPGTRLLVL.